This T cell receptor beta chain was captured by sequencing in a study of blood T cells in healthy people across ages. Whole-study findings and limits: A strong correlation was found between TCR beta diversity and the percentage of naive T cells. Donor CMV status was unknown, possibly confounding expanded clonotype changes.

The CDR3 has 12 residues. Germline V gene lookup returns CDR1 SEHNR and CDR2 FQNEAQ (reference sequence). Total RNA extraction produced at least 5 micrograms (per sample) for the study. With respect to this clonotype: Antigen unknown.

Using a J-beta primer mix together with a sample-barcoded 5' primer, a second PCR was run for roughly 6 to 12 cycles. MiXCR, run by TCRdb on the 5' RACE reads, gives a single entry per CDR3 protein. The data contain about 1.4 million distinct CDR3 sequences, around 55% of them singletons. The receptor was derived from a man between 18 and 35 years old in good health. The V call is TRBV7-9, the J call TRBJ2-4; the D gene is possibly TRBD2 (6 bases). The J call may be incorrect, as the DNA end agrees better with TRBJ2-7. Sequenced: blood. CDR3 protein: CASLGGGYEQYF. The CDR3 DNA is TGTGCCAGCCTCGGAGGAGGGTACGAGCAGTACTTC.